Below are 21 T cell receptor beta chains sequenced from a single sample in a study of blood T cell repertoires in COVID-19. Some clones are missing from TCRdb's copy, which holds only in-frame ones; the method was immunoSEQ multiplex PCR. The data contain about 190,000 clones, roughly nine tenths of them singletons. The sample comprised peripheral blood. The receptors derive from a man aged 30 to 45 with acute or convalescent COVID-19.

This chain links TRBV13 with TRBJ2-2; D unclear. The length of the CDR3 is 13 residues. The germline V gene has CDR1 PRHDT and CDR2 FYEKMQ (reference sequence). Deletions cut 3 bases from V and 6 bases from J, with 8 bases between. Written as DNA, the CDR3 is TGTGCCAGCAGCTTGTCTCGCGCCGGGGAGCTGTTTTTT. Translated: CASSLSRAGELFF.

The chain links TRBV6-5 to TRBJ2-1; 7 nucleotides line up with TRBD2. From germline, CDR1 is MNHEY and CDR2 SVGAGI. Trimming at V came to 8 bases and at J to 7 bases, leaving 11 bases not matched to a gene. This CDR3 is 14 amino acids long. DNA for the CDR3: TGTGCCAGCCAAACCCGGGACTATCGGAATGAGCAGTTCTTC. Amino acid sequence: CASQTRDYRNEQFF.

The chain couples TRBV27 to TRBJ2-3, with a weak D call TRBD2 (7 bases). Germline CDR1 reads MNHEY; CDR2 reads SMNVEV (reference sequence). The CDR3 is made up of 18 amino acids. Trimming took off 6 bases at V and 4 bases at J, with 26 bases between the two ends. CDR3 in amino acids: CASSKGRGATRNADTQYF. The CDR3 nucleotides are TGTGCCAGCAGCAAGGGGAGGGGGGCCACCCGCAACGCAGATACGCAGTATTTT.

The V and J genes are TRBV28 and TRBJ1-1; 7 bases are a match to TRBD1. V lost 4 bases to trimming and J lost 6 bases; unmatched junction nucleotides: 8. The CDR3 sequence is 14 residues long. Germline CDR1 MDHEN, CDR2 SYDVKM. CDR3 bases: TGTGCCAGCAGTTCCCCGGACAGGCCGTCTGAAGCTTTCTTT. The encoded protein is CASSSPDRPSEAFF.

The rearrangement links TRBV28 to TRBJ2-2; 11 bases fit TRBD2. The germline CDR1 and CDR2 sequences are MDHEN and SYDVKM. The CDR3 is 19 amino acids. The J segment lost 2 bases and the V segment lost 3 bases, leaving 11 bases of the junction unmatched. This chain's CDR3 is CASSLSLAGANVNTGELFF. For the CDR3, the DNA is TGTGCCAGCAGTTTGTCACTAGCGGGAGCCAATGTTAACACCGGGGAGCTGTTTTTT.

The CDR3 is CASSLRGDYGYTF. The CDR3 region has the DNA TGCGCCAGCAGCCTACGGGGGGACTATGGCTACACCTTC. The chain uses TRBV4-1 and TRBJ1-2, with D possibly TRBD1 on 5 matching bases. V lost 4 bases and J 3 bases, leaving 9 bases between the germline ends. The germline V gene has CDR1 MGHRA and CDR2 YSYEKL. CDR3 length: 13 amino acids.

V and J are TRBV5-1 and TRBJ2-5; no clear D. The germline V gene encodes CDR1 SGHRS and CDR2 YFSETQ. The CDR3 extends over 11 amino acids. The V end was cut by 6 bases, the J end by 3 bases, with 6 bases between. CDR3 sequence: CASKLEETQYF. In DNA form, the CDR3 reads TGCGCCAGCAAGCTGGAAGAGACCCAGTACTTC. Complete variable domain (other parts from reference TRBV5-1 and TRBJ2-5): KAGVTQTPRYLIKTRGQQVTLSCSPISGHRSVSWYQQTPGQGLQFLFEYFSETQRNKGNFPGRFSGRQFSNSRSEMNVSTLELGDSALYLCASKLEETQYFGPGTRLLVL.

The chain uses TRBV2 and TRBJ2-1; 8 nucleotides match TRBD1. CDR1 and CDR2 from the germline V gene are SNHLY and FYNNEI. Losses at the gene ends were 2 bases for V and 5 bases for J; bases not matched to a gene: 5. The CDR3 has 15 amino acids. This CDR3 is CASSEWGTGNNEQFF. The DNA for the CDR3 is TGTGCCAGCAGTGAATGGGGGACAGGCAACAATGAGCAGTTCTTC.

The chain is built from TRBV28 and TRBJ1-6; D is unresolved. Germline V gene sequence: CDR1 MDHEN, CDR2 SYDVKM. The V and J ends lost 5 bases and 0 bases respectively, with 11 bases between them. The CDR3 sequence is 16 residues long. The CDR3 DNA sequence: TGTGCCAGCAGTGACCCGGGGAGCTCCTATAATTCACCCCTCCACTTT. It encodes CASSDPGSSYNSPLHF.

The V and J genes are TRBV9 and TRBJ2-4; 7 bases fit TRBD2. The CDR3 contains 17 residues. J gave up 5 bases and V 3 bases, and 14 bases lay outside the gene matches. Germline loops: CDR1 SGDLS, CDR2 YYNGEE. Here the CDR3 reads CASSAEVVRGRENIQYF. The CDR3 bases are TGTGCCAGCAGCGCCGAGGTGGTCCGGGGGAGGGAAAACATTCAGTACTTC.

The chain joins TRBV9 to TRBJ2-1; possible D gene TRBD2, 6 bases. Trimming took off 0 bases at V and 9 bases at J, with 13 bases between the two ends. Germline V gives CDR1 SGDLS, CDR2 YYNGEE. This CDR3 has 14 residues. The CDR3 spells CASSVVTSSSEQFF. CDR3 nucleotides: TGTGCCAGCAGCGTAGTAACTAGCTCCAGTGAGCAGTTCTTC.

The V and J genes are TRBV4-1 and TRBJ1-2; TRBD1 might be the D (6 bases). The CDR3 contains 15 residues. V was trimmed by 6 bases and J by 2 bases, leaving 16 bases between them. Germline loops: CDR1 MGHRA, CDR2 YSYEKL. CDR3 amino acids: CASRPPGQLNYGYTF. The CDR3 DNA sequence: TGCGCCAGCAGACCACCTGGACAGTTGAACTATGGCTACACCTTC.

This clone appeared a few times. The chain joins TRBV30 to TRBJ1-5, with 8 nucleotides matching TRBD1. This CDR3 has 16 residues. Germline V gene data show CDR1 as GTSNPN and CDR2 as SVGIG (reference sequence). The junction had 11 bases not matched to a gene; V was cut back by 1 base and J by 6 bases. The CDR3 loop is CAWSGGWTGRIQPQHF. The CDR3 DNA follows: TGTGCCTGGAGTGGTGGCTGGACAGGGAGAATTCAGCCCCAGCATTTT. Full variable domain (outside the CDR3, taken from reference TRBV30 and TRBJ1-5): SQTIHQWPATLVQPVGSPLSLECTVEGTSNPNLYWYRQAAGRGLQLLFYSVGIGQISSEVPQNLSASRPQDRQFILSSKKLLLSDSGFYLCAWSGGWTGRIQPQHFGDGTRLSIL.

V and J are TRBV5-5 and TRBJ1-1; a possible D gene is TRBD1 (6 bases). This CDR3 region has 16 residues. Looked up from germline, CDR1 is SGHKS and CDR2 is YYEKEE (reference sequence). Trimming took 1 base from V and 0 from J, leaving 13 bases between them. The CDR3 sequence is CASSLRSDSMNTEAFF. Written as DNA, the CDR3 is TGTGCCAGCAGCTTGCGTTCGGACAGTATGAACACTGAAGCTTTCTTT. Full variable domain (missing parts from reference TRBV5-5 and TRBJ1-1): DAGVTQSPTHLIKTRGQQVTLRCSPISGHKSVSWYQQVLGQGPQFIFQYYEKEERGRGNFPDRFSARQFPNYSSELNVNALLLGDSALYLCASSLRSDSMNTEAFFGQGTRLTVV.

The V call is TRBV4-1, the J call TRBJ1-4; D unresolved. The CDR3 covers 16 residues. Germline-derived CDR1 and CDR2 are MGHRA and YSYEKL. Trimming removed 1 base from V and 0 bases from J, with 9 bases in between. CDR3 in amino acids: CASSQVRGATNEKLFF. CDR3 bases: TGCGCCAGCAGCCAAGTCAGAGGAGCAACTAATGAAAAACTGTTTTTT.

The V and J genes are TRBV10-3 and TRBJ2-7; 10 bases are shared with TRBD2. The CDR3 is made up of 16 amino acids. V shed 5 bases, J shed 4 bases, and the junction held 11 bases outside the gene matches. Germline CDR1 and CDR2: ENHRY and SYGVKD. Written as DNA, the CDR3 is TGTGCCATCAGTACGACCGATAAGCGGGGGGGTTACGAGCAGTACTTC. Protein product: CAISTTDKRGGYEQYF.

The table lists this clone with a few counts. This rearrangement joins TRBV27 to TRBJ1-2; maybe TRBD1 (5 bases). This CDR3 region has 13 residues. Trimming removed 6 bases at V and 4 bases at J, with 12 bases between. CDR1 and CDR2 from the germline V gene are MNHEY and SMNVEV (reference sequence). The CDR3 reads CASRQGNSYGYTF. The CDR3 DNA sequence: TGTGCCAGCAGGCAGGGTAATAGCTATGGCTACACCTTC.

This chain joins TRBV7-2 and TRBJ1-5; 8 bases fit TRBD1. Germline CDR1 is SGHTA and CDR2 is FQGNSA. Unmatched junction bases numbered 4, after V lost 5 bases and J lost 1 base. The CDR3 sequence is 15 residues long. The CDR3 spells CASSPWTGSNQPQHF. The CDR3, as DNA: TGTGCCAGCAGCCCTTGGACAGGGAGCAATCAGCCCCAGCATTTT.

The rearrangement joins TRBV28 to TRBJ2-7; maybe TRBD1 (5 bases). The CDR3 loop spans 12 amino acids. V gave up 6 bases and J gave up 2 bases, with 8 bases separating them. Germline V gene lookup returns CDR1 MDHEN and CDR2 SYDVKM. The CDR3 loop reads CASRQGPYEQYF. Written as DNA, the CDR3 is TGTGCCAGCAGGCAGGGTCCCTACGAGCAGTACTTC.

CDR3 nucleotide sequence: TGTGCCAGCAGCCAACTTTCTAGCGGGAGCATGTATGAGCAGTTCTTC. Translation: CASSQLSSGSMYEQFF. The chain is built from TRBV14 and TRBJ2-1; 10 bases line up with TRBD2. The CDR3 sequence is 16 residues long. Per germline, CDR1 SGHDN and CDR2 FVKESK. V shed 2 bases, J shed 8 bases, and the junction held 9 bases outside the gene matches.

J is TRBJ2-3 and V is TRBV27, with TRBD2 identical over 12 bases. Germline trimming cut 3 bases from V and 6 bases from J; bases unmatched to any gene: 10. The CDR3 runs 17 residues. Germline CDR1 and CDR2: MNHEY and SMNVEV (reference sequence). CDR3 loop: CASSLLAGGRWLDTQYF. CDR3 nucleotides: TGTGCCAGCAGTTTGCTAGCGGGGGGGCGCTGGCTTGATACGCAGTATTTT.